This T cell receptor (beta chain) originates from a study of cytotoxic CD8 clonotypes in ibrutinib-treated CLL (dated by TCRdb to 2020 to 2023). As for the study more broadly: The cohort had 11 relapsed/refractory and around 15 treatment-naive patients; some 17 were IGHV unmutated. Partial responses were observed in roughly 25 patients and complete responses in 2; after a median follow-up of 68 months, remission was maintained in 14 patients and progression was observed in roughly 12. The response samples were drawn at a median of roughly twelve months into treatment, with a range of roughly 6 to 40 months. Samples averaged roughly 260,000 productive templates and roughly 86,000 productive rearrangements. Longitudinal samples were obtainable from about 30% of the roughly 90 participants in the trial. Cryopreserved peripheral blood mononuclear cells were collected before treatment, at response, and at either disease progression or sustained remission. Every remission and progressive disease sample was obtained while ibrutinib was still being received by the patients. Broader findings and caveats from the paper: Lymph node repertoires were not examined, and the timing of sampling was not matched between patients in sustained remission and those whose disease progressed. Public clonotypes were rare and either shrank or stayed stable during treatment, and the rise in clonality at ibrutinib response reflected expansion of private clonotypes. At ibrutinib response clonality went up, during sustained remission it held steady, and at progression it dropped back toward baseline. Baseline clonality exceeded that of age-matched healthy donors and correlated strongly with circulating CD8+ T-cell counts.

Trimming accounts for 5 bases at V and 2 bases at J, while the number of junction bases matched to no gene is 4. The CDR3 starts with the cysteine, ends with the phenylalanine, and has 14 residues. Just CDR3 DNA is preserved here, 42 bases in frame from base 1. The germline V gene (reference sequence) sets CDR1 to LNHDA and CDR2 to SQIVND. A MiSeq instrument was used for deep resolution sequencing, which targeted depths ranging from 1 in 1 million up to 1 in 200,000 T cells, with coverage averaging 10x for each clonotype. TCR beta libraries were generated with the immunoSEQ hsTCRB Kit. In the authors' own workflow: Data were analyzed with ImmunoSEQ Data Assistant and ImmunoSEQ Analyzer, with V, D and J genes assigned per IMGT definitions. Clonality, with values ranging from 0 to 1, was calculated as one minus the normalized Shannon entropy of productive rearrangement frequencies. Only overrepresented clonotypes making up at least 0.05% of the repertoire of each patient were included in the public clonotype analysis. About a dozen age-matched healthy donor repertoires from immuneACCESS were used as controls for clonality. TCRdb took this table from immuneACCESS and kept in-frame rearrangements with V and J called. Such tables lack part of the clones; where checked against another copy, unresolved V genes explain under half of the gap, and the rest is unexplained. V and J calls and clone size are as listed in that table; D and trimming were resolved from the DNA. The table for this sample lists approximately 120,000 clones; 58% of them were counted only once. The ten most abundant clones make up 37% of the sample.

The meaning of the sample's time point label: roughly 2 years on ibrutinib. For TCR beta library preparation, around 2.2 micrograms of genomic DNA was extracted from cryopreserved PBMCs. Longitudinal blood samples from CLL patients on ibrutinib monotherapy underwent high-throughput TCR beta sequencing. The patients were enrolled in a single-center, open-label phase 2 trial of ibrutinib monotherapy. Worth noting for this clone: This receptor's antigen is unknown. No base quality values were provided; no much bigger clone lies one nucleotide off.

The starting material was PBMCs, obtained after 24 months of ibrutinib treatment. The sequence was collected from a human donor with chronic lymphocytic leukemia. The sequence joins TRBV19 to TRBJ2-7; the central 9 bases match TRBD1. The CDR3 region: CASSLGQGTYEQYF. DNA sequence: TGTGCCAGTAGTCTCGGACAGGGGACCTACGAGCAGTACTTC.